This TCR beta chain was retrieved from a study of cytomegalovirus exposure and HLA in healthy donors. The primer mix had 60 Vbeta and 13 Jbeta primers. Clones were read by immunoSEQ multiplex PCR, and TCRdb kept only the in-frame ones, dropping some. The sample lists around 160,000 clones, roughly four fifths occurring once. General study findings and limits: In vitro work confirmed that a few CMV-associated chains recognize CMV antigens. Roughly uniform sequencing depth across donors was assumed, possibly incorrectly.

This clone has only a few counts. Antigen unknown. The sequence derives from a man over 45 in good health and CMV-seropositive. Sequencing was done on a sample of PBMCs.

DNA for the CDR3: TGTGCCTGCCACAAAAGGGGGAAAGATACGCAGTATTTT. This translates into CACHKRGKDTQYF. The chain is built from TRBV30 and TRBJ2-3, with TRBD1 as a possible D gene (6 bases). The CDR3 is 13 amino acids. The ends were cut back, 6 bases at V and 5 bases at J, with 15 bases in the middle. Germline V gene lookup returns CDR1 GTSNPN and CDR2 SVGIG (reference sequence).